The entry that follows covers one T cell receptor beta chain sequence. What it binds is not known. Related graft donors supplied nonmyeloablative bone marrow transplants, and mixed chimerism was transient. This record belongs to a study of Tregs in tolerant kidney transplant recipients. TCRdb keeps only in-frame clones here, not all; method: immunoSEQ multiplex PCR. The sample holds 75,000 to 100,000 clones, 80% to 95% seen once. The germline V gene encodes CDR1 LNHDA and CDR2 SQIVND (reference sequence). The length of the CDR3 is 12 residues. The V end lost 3 bases, the J end lost 7 bases, and 7 bases lay between the germline ends. Study-wide results and limits: Few patients were studied, so findings need validation in larger groups.

The receptor's source is a human patient who received a combined kidney and bone marrow transplant. Certain T cells may be donor cells from the graft. The sample here was CD4+ T cells from blood (PBMCs), taken 12 months after the transplant. V is TRBV19 and J is TRBJ2-1; D gene ambiguous. This CDR3 is CASSIFSNEQFF. The DNA of the CDR3 is TGTGCCAGTAGTATCTTCTCGAATGAGCAGTTCTTC.